This T cell receptor (beta chain) was recorded in a study of CD8+ T cells in alopecia areata. Study at large: Once tofacitinib had been taken for 6 to 18 months, 6 months off drug followed.

Study-wide results and limits: Normal skin contains resident alphabeta T cells, and these are also sequenced in scalp samples.

As regards this clone: Its target is unknown.

RNA extraction and reverse transcription yielded cDNA as sequencing template. This table comes from immunoSEQ multiplex PCR, and its TCRdb copy is limited to in-frame clones, with some not included. The table has more than 150,000 clones, 40% to 60% seen once. This sample comprised CD8+ T cells sorted from blood, obtained at week 0. This TCR derives from a human donor with alopecia areata.

DNA of the CDR3: TGCGCCAGCACCCGGGACAGAACAGAGGAGCAATTGCAGCCCCAGCATTTT. Translating gives CASTRDRTEEQLQPQHF. The chain joins TRBV5-1 to TRBJ1-5; 7 bases fit TRBD1. The germline V gene encodes CDR1 SGHRS and CDR2 YFSETQ. V was clipped by 6 bases and J by 7 bases; unmatched bases: 19. The CDR3 extends over 17 amino acids.